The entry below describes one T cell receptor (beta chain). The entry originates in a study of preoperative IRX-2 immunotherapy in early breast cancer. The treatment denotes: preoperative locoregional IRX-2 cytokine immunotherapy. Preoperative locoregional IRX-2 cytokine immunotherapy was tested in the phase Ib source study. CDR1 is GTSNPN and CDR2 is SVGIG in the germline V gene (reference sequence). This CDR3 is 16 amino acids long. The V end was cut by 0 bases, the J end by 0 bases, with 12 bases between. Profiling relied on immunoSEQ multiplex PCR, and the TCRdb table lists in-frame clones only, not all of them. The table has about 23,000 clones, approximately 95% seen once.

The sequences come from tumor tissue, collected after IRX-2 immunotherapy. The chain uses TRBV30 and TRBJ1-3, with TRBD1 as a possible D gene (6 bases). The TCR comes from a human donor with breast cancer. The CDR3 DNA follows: TGTGCCTGGAGTGTACAGGGTGCGTACTCTGGAAACACCATATATTTT. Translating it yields CAWSVQGAYSGNTIYF.